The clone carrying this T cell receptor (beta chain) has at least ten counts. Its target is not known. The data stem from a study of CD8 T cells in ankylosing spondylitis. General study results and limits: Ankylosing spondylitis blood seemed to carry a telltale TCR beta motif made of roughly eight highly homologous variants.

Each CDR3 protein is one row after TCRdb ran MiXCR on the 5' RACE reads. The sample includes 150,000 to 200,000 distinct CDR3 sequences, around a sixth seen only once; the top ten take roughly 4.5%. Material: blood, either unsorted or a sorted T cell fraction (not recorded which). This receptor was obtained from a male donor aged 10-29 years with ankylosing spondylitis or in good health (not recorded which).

The CDR3, as DNA: TGCAGCGTTGAAGGGCTTAACACAGATACGCAGTATTTT. It specifies CSVEGLNTDTQYF. J is TRBJ2-3 and V is TRBV29-1, with D unresolved. Germline loops: CDR1 SQVTM, CDR2 ANQGSEA. V lost 1 base and J 2 bases, leaving 7 bases between the germline ends. The CDR3 totals 13 residues.